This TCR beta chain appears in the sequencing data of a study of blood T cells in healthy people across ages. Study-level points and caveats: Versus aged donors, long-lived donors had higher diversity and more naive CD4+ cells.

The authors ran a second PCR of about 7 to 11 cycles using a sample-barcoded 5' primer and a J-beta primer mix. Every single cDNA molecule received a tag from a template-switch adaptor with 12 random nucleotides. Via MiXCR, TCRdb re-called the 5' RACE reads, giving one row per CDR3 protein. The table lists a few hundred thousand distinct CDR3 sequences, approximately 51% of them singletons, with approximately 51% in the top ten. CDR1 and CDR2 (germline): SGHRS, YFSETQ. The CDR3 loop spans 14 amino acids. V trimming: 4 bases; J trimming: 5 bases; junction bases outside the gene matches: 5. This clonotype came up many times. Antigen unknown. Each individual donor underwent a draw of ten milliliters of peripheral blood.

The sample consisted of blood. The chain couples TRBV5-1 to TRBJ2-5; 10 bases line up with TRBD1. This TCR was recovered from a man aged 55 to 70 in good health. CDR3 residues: CASSRGQGGETQYF. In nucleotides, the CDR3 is TGCGCCAGCAGCAGAGGACAGGGGGGGGAGACCCAGTACTTC.